The clone carrying this T cell receptor (beta chain) was detected ten times or more. TCRdb re-derived calls from the RT-PCR reads in MiXCR, one entry per CDR3 protein. The sample carries approximately 480,000 distinct CDR3 sequences, approximately 11% recorded once. The data originate from a study of response to subunit inactivated influenza vaccine. The CDR3 has 14 amino acids. CDR1 is SGHRS and CDR2 is YFSETQ in the germline V gene. The ends lost 9 bases at V and 3 bases at J; junction bases unmatched: 6. The sample consisted of PBMCs from blood, taken roughly 6 weeks after vaccination. The chain is built from TRBV5-1 and TRBJ2-3, with 11 bases lining up with TRBD2. The source of this sequence is a man aged 45-65 years who received an inactivated influenza vaccine. CDR3 amino acids: CATAGTSGTDTQYF. The CDR3 DNA is TGCGCCACTGCCGGGACTAGCGGAACAGATACGCAGTATTTT.